This T cell receptor (beta chain) comes out of a study of response to subunit inactivated influenza vaccine. Using its own MiXCR run on the RT-PCR reads, TCRdb lists one record per CDR3 protein. The sample consists of under 200,000 distinct CDR3 sequences, over 8.5% of them appearing once. Study-wide findings and caveats: Authors suggested seasonal influenza vaccinations each recruit few new T cells.

This clonotype was seen many times. Its antigen is undetermined. Germline CDR1 SGHRS, CDR2 YFSETQ. Trimming removed 4 bases from V and 11 bases from J, with 15 bases in between. This CDR3 spans 12 amino acids. This sequence was found in a man aged 50 to 69 who received an inactivated influenza vaccine. The chain uses TRBV5-1 and TRBJ1-1; D might be TRBD1 (5 bases). The specimen was CD8+ T cells sorted from PBMCs, collected less than 30 months after vaccination. CDR3 bases: TGCGCCAGCAGCGGGGAGACAGAATTCGCTTTCTTT. Its translation is CASSGETEFAFF. Variable domain in full (rest from reference TRBV5-1 and TRBJ1-1): KAGVTQTPRYLIKTRGQQVTLSCSPISGHRSVSWYQQTPGQGLQFLFEYFSETQRNKGNFPGRFSGRQFSNSRSEMNVSTLELGDSALYLCASSGETEFAFFGQGTRLTVV.